These T cell receptor beta chains were read from a single sample in a study of early T cells in non-severe SARS-CoV-2 infection. TCRdb itself ran the 5' RACE reads through MiXCR, one entry per CDR3 protein. This table has about 23,000 distinct CDR3 sequences, approximately 4.5% appearing once. The sequenced sample consisted of whole blood. The receptors stem from an adult who was a healthcare worker with PCR-confirmed SARS-CoV-2 infection or an uninfected control (not recorded which). Each CDR3 is given with its conserved first and last residue. Fields, in order: J gene, V gene, clone size, D gene, CDR3 DNA, CDR3 protein. D genes are given only for firm matches. Clone size appears in some rows only: once, few, many, or a class for an expanded clone.

>TRBJ1-4|TRBV30|few|NA
TGTGCCTGGAGCAGAGGGTTCGGGGGTGAAAAACTGTTTTTT
CAWSRGFGGEKLFF
>TRBJ1-3|TRBV5-1|few|TRBD1
TGCGCCAGCAGCTTGGCCGGGACAGGTATCAACACCATATATTTT
CASSLAGTGINTIYF
>TRBJ2-1|TRBV28|many|NA
TGTGCCATTCTTATTCGGGGGCCTGCTAATGAGCAGTTCTTC
CAILIRGPANEQFF
>TRBJ1-1|TRBV5-1|many|NA
TGCGCCAGCAGCTTGGTAGGGCCCCCTGAAGCTTTCTTT
CASSLVGPPEAFF
>TRBJ2-2|TRBV7-2|many|NA
TGTGCCAGCAGCCCGAAGAACACCGGGGAGCTGTTTTTT
CASSPKNTGELFF
>TRBJ1-1|TRBV6-5|many|TRBD1
TGTGCCAGCAGTTACTGGTCAGGGGGCACTGAAGCTTTCTTT
CASSYWSGGTEAFF
>TRBJ2-2|TRBV29-1|many|NA
TGCAGCGTGGGAAACACCGGGGAGCTGTTTTTT
CSVGNTGELFF
>TRBJ1-1|TRBV5-4|many|NA
TGTGCCAGCAGCTCCGCGACAGGGAACACTGAAGCTTTCTTT
CASSSATGNTEAFF
>TRBJ2-1|TRBV6-6|many|TRBD1
TGTGCCAGCCGGGACAGGCTAGACAATGAGCAGTTCTTC
CASRDRLDNEQFF
>TRBJ2-1|TRBV6-5|few|TRBD2
TGTGCCAGCAGTTTATTAGCGGGGGCGGGGAGTGAGCAGTTCTTC
CASSLLAGAGSEQFF
>TRBJ2-1|TRBV30|medium-sized|TRBD2
TGTGCCTGGAGTGTAGCGGGAGAGGAGCAGTTCTTC
CAWSVAGEEQFF
>TRBJ2-3|TRBV7-9|few|NA
TGTGCCAGCAGCTTCTTCACAGATACGCAGTATTTT
CASSFFTDTQYF
>TRBJ1-6|TRBV30|NA|TRBD1
TGTGCCTGGAGTGTAGGGGGCCGGTCACCCCTCCACTTT
CAWSVGGRSPLHF
>TRBJ2-5|TRBV7-9|many|NA
TGTGCCAGCAGCTTGAGGGTCAAAGAGACCCAGTACTTC
CASSLRVKETQYF
>TRBJ1-4|TRBV11-2|many|TRBD1
TGTGCCAGCAGCTTAGAAAGATCTGACAGGGGCCGGGAAAAACTGTTTTTT
CASSLERSDRGREKLFF
>TRBJ1-1|TRBV18|NA|NA
TGTGCCAGCTCACCTGGTCGGGGGAGCACTGAAGCTTTCTTT
CASSPGRGSTEAFF
>TRBJ2-5|TRBV20-1|many|TRBD2
TGCAGTGCGTCCCGGGGGGTTGATGAGACCCAGTACTTC
CSASRGVDETQYF
>TRBJ2-3|TRBV9|many|TRBD1
TGTGCCAGCAGCGTATTGGGGACGGACAGGGAAATCACAGATACGCAGTATTTT
CASSVLGTDREITDTQYF
>TRBJ2-5|TRBV20-1|NA|NA
TGCAGTGCTAAGTCCCAAGAGACCCAGTACTTC
CSAKSQETQYF
>TRBJ1-1|TRBV7-9|many|NA
TGTGCCAGCAGCTTATTAGCCACTGAAGCTTTCTTT
CASSLLATEAFF
>TRBJ1-2|TRBV25-1|NA|TRBD1
TGTGCCAGCAGGGAGGGACAGCATGGCTACACCTTC
CASREGQHGYTF
>TRBJ2-1|TRBV4-3|few|TRBD1
TGCGCCAGCAGCCGTTACCCGACAGGGGGTAGCTCCTACAATGAGCAGTTCTTC
CASSRYPTGGSSYNEQFF
>TRBJ1-3|TRBV4-3|many|NA
TGCGCCAGCAGCCCCTCAGCAGGAGTTGGCGCTGGAAACACCATATATTTT
CASSPSAGVGAGNTIYF
>TRBJ2-2|TRBV5-1|many|TRBD1
TGCGCCAGCAGCCCGGAGGGACAGGGTCGTTCCGGGGAGCTGTTTTTT
CASSPEGQGRSGELFF
>TRBJ1-2|TRBV18|many|TRBD1
TGTGCCAGCTCCCCGGGACAGGAAAACTATGGCTACACCTTC
CASSPGQENYGYTF
>TRBJ2-5|TRBV29-1|NA|NA
TGCAGCGTTCATGGGACAAGACAAGAGACCCAGTACTTC
CSVHGTRQETQYF
>TRBJ1-3|TRBV10-3|many|NA
TGTGCCATCAGTGACAGCGGGGGCTCTGGAAACACCATATATTTT
CAISDSGGSGNTIYF
>TRBJ1-6|TRBV9|many|NA
TGTGCCAGCAGCGTAGGAGGGTCACCCCTCCACTTT
CASSVGGSPLHF
>TRBJ1-4|TRBV10-3|many|NA
TGTGCCATCAAGAGCGGGGGGAGAGGGGAAAAACTGTTTTTT
CAIKSGGRGEKLFF
>TRBJ1-2|TRBV27|NA|TRBD1
TGTGCCAGCAGTCTCACCGGGACAGGGGCCCTTCGAGGCTACACCTTC
CASSLTGTGALRGYTF
>TRBJ1-1|TRBV2|many|NA
TGTGCCAGCAGCAAGGGGGAGGGCACTGAAGCTTTCTTT
CASSKGEGTEAFF
>TRBJ1-2|TRBV5-6|many|NA
TGTGCCAGCAGCTTGCTACAGGGCACGACCTATGGCTACACCTTC
CASSLLQGTTYGYTF
>TRBJ2-3|TRBV7-2|many|NA
TGTGCCAGCAGCCCCCAAGGGGGGGGGCTGGGAGATACGCAGTATTTT
CASSPQGGGLGDTQYF
>TRBJ2-1|TRBV2|many|NA
TGTGCCAGCAGTGTGTGGGCGGGCCATGAGCAGTTCTTC
CASSVWAGHEQFF
>TRBJ1-2|TRBV28|many|NA
TGTGCCAGCAGTTTATCGGCAGGAGAGATGGGCTACACCTTC
CASSLSAGEMGYTF
>TRBJ2-6|TRBV28|few|NA
TGTGCCAGCAGTTCAGCAGGGCTGGGCTCTGGGGCCAACGTCCTGACTTTC
CASSSAGLGSGANVLTF
>TRBJ2-7|TRBV27|NA|NA
TGTGCCAGCAGTAGCCGGGACCGCTCCTACGAGCAGTACTTC
CASSSRDRSYEQYF
>TRBJ1-2|TRBV5-1|many|NA
TGCGCCAGCAGCTTGGGCCCGGGCAGCCAACCTGGCTACACCTTC
CASSLGPGSQPGYTF
>TRBJ2-3|TRBV12-3/TRBV12-4|many|NA
TGTGCCAGCAGTAACCGGGACCAAGGGCAGTATTTT
CASSNRDQGQYF
>TRBJ2-5|TRBV6-6|many|NA
TGTGCCAGCAGTCGACTGCACCGGGACGGCGGGGAGACCCAGTACTTC
CASSRLHRDGGETQYF
>TRBJ2-3|TRBV19|many|TRBD1
TGTGCCAGTAGTATAGAATTGATGACAGGGATCTCAGATACGCAGTATTTT
CASSIELMTGISDTQYF
>TRBJ1-5|TRBV12-3/TRBV12-4|medium-sized|TRBD1
TGTGCCAGCAGTGACAGGGGGTACAGTCAGCCCCAGCATTTT
CASSDRGYSQPQHF
>TRBJ1-6|TRBV4-3|NA|NA
TGCGCCAGCAGCCAAGCTGCGGCCTATAATTCACCCCTCCACTTT
CASSQAAAYNSPLHF
>TRBJ2-5|TRBV18|many|TRBD1
TGTGCCAGCTCACAGGACAGGGAGGAAGAGACCCAGTACTTC
CASSQDREEETQYF
>TRBJ2-7|TRBV7-9|many|NA
TGTGCCAGCAGAACCTGGGGGCAGGGTACGGTAGGGGAGCAGTACTTC
CASRTWGQGTVGEQYF
>TRBJ2-5|TRBV5-1|many|NA
TGCGCCAGCAGCTTGACCCCTGGTTCTTCAGAGACCCAGTACTTC
CASSLTPGSSETQYF
>TRBJ1-1|TRBV20-1|few|NA
TGCAGTGCTTACCTCTACGGGGGAACTGAAGCTTTCTTT
CSAYLYGGTEAFF
>TRBJ1-6|TRBV6-2/TRBV6-3|few|TRBD1
TGTGCCAGCGGGGACAGGGATAATTCACCCCTCCACTTT
CASGDRDNSPLHF
>TRBJ2-7|TRBV2|many|NA
TGTGCCAGCAGGGGGTCCTACGAGCAGTACTTC
CASRGSYEQYF
>TRBJ2-2|TRBV9|many|NA
TGTGCCAGCAGCGTAGGAGTCGGGGTCGTGAGCGGGGAGCTGTTTTTT
CASSVGVGVVSGELFF
>TRBJ1-5|TRBV6-2/TRBV6-3|many|NA
TGTGCCAGCAGTTACTCTAGCAATCAGCCCCAGCATTTT
CASSYSSNQPQHF
>TRBJ1-5|TRBV5-8|many|NA
TGTGCCAGCAGCTTGTTGAGGGCACAGCCCCAGCATTTT
CASSLLRAQPQHF
>TRBJ2-7|TRBV3-1|few|NA
TGTGCCAGCAGCCTCGACGGGAATGCCTACGAGCAGTACTTC
CASSLDGNAYEQYF
>TRBJ2-3|TRBV5-1|many|NA
TGCGCCAGCAGCCCGATTCATCGCGTTACGGGGAACACAGATACGCAGTATTTT
CASSPIHRVTGNTDTQYF
>TRBJ2-3|TRBV4-2|many|NA
TGTGCCAGCAGCCAAGATCCGGCAGGGTATACAGATACGCAGTATTTT
CASSQDPAGYTDTQYF
>TRBJ2-3|TRBV30|NA|NA
TGTGCCTGGAGTGTAAGCGAGAGCACAGATACGCAGTATTTT
CAWSVSESTDTQYF
>TRBJ2-3|TRBV6-5|few|NA
TGTGCCAGCAGTTACCGGGGGATCACAGATACGCAGTATTTT
CASSYRGITDTQYF